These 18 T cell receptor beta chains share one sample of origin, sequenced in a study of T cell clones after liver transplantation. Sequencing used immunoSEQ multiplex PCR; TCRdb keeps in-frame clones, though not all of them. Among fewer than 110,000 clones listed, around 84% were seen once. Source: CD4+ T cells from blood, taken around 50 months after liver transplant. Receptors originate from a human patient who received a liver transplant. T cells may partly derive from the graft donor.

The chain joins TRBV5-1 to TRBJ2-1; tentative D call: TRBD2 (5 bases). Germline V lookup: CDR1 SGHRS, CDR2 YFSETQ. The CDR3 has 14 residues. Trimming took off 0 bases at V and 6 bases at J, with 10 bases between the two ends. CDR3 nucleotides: TGCGCCAGCAGCTTGGGAGGGTCTGGCAATGAGCAGTTCTTC. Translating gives CASSLGGSGNEQFF.

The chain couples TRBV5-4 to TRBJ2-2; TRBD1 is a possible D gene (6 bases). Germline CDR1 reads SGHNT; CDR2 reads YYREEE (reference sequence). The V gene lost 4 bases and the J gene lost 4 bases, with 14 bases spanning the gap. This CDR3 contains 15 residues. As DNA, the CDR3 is TGTGCCAGCAGCGTGAGACAGGCGGGCACCGGGGAGCTGTTTTTT. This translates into CASSVRQAGTGELFF.

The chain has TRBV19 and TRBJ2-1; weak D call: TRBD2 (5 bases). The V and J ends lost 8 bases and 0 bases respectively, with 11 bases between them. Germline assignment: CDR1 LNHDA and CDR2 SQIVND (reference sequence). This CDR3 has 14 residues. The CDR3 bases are TGTGCCAGTCGGAGGCCCACCTCCTACAATGAGCAGTTCTTC. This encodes CASRRPTSYNEQFF.

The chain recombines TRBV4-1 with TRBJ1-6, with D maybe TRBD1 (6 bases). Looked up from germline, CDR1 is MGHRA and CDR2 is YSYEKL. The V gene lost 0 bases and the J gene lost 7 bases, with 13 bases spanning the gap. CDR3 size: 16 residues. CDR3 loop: CASSQDGPGANSPLHF. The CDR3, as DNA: TGCGCCAGCAGCCAAGATGGGCCGGGGGCAAATTCACCCCTCCACTTT.

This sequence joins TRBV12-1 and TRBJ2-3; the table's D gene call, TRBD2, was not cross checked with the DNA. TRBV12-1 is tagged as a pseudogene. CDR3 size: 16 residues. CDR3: CASSFREQSIADTQYF. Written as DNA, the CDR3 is TGTGCCAGCAGCTTTCGGGAGCAAAGCATAGCAGATACGCAGTATTTT.

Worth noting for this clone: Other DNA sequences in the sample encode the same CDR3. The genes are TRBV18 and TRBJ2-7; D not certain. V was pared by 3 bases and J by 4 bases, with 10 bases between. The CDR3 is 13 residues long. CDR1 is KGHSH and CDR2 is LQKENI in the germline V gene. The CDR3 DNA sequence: TGTGCCAGCTCACCGGGTCTAAATTACGAGCAGTACTTC. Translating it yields CASSPGLNYEQYF.

CDR3 nucleotides: TGCGCCAGCAGCTCAACCTGGGACAGCCCCCCCTATGGCTACACCTTC. Amino acids: CASSSTWDSPPYGYTF. This sequence joins TRBV5-1 and TRBJ1-2, with 7 bases matching TRBD1. V lost 3 bases, J lost 4 bases, and 12 bases stayed unmatched. CDR3 length equals 16 residues. The V gene's germline CDR1 is SGHRS and CDR2 YFSETQ.

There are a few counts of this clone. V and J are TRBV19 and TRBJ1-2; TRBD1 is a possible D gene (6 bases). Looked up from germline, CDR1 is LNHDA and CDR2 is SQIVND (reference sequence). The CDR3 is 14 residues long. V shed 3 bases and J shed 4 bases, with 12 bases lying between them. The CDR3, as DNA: TGTGCCAGTAGTATCGCCGGGACAACCTATGGCTACACCTTC. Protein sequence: CASSIAGTTYGYTF.

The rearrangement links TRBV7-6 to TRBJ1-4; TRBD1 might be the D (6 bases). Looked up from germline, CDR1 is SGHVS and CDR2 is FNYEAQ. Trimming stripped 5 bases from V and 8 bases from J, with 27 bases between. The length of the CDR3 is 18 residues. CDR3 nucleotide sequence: TGTGCCAGCAGCCGAGGGGGGGCGTTACAACAAATCGGAGAAAAACTGTTTTTT. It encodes CASSRGGALQQIGEKLFF.

CDR3 sequence reads: CASSLIGSEQYF. CDR3 DNA: TGTGCCAGCAGCTTAATAGGGTCCGAGCAGTACTTC. V gene TRBV7-8 combines with J gene TRBJ2-7; no clear D. V was clipped by 2 bases and J by 6 bases, with 8 bases between them. The V gene's germline CDR1 is SGHVS and CDR2 FQNEAQ. This CDR3 contains 12 residues.

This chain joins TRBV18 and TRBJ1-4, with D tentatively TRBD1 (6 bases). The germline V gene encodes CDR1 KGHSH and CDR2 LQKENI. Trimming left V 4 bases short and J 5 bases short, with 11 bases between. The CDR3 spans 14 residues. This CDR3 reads CASSLYRENEKLFF. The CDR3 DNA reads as TGTGCCAGCTCACTCTACAGGGAGAATGAAAAACTGTTTTTT.

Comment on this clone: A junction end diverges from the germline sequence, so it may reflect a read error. The CDR3 spells CASRLAGGNTDTQYF. CDR3 DNA: TGTGCCAGCAGGTTGGCGGGAGGCAACACAGATACGCAGTATTTT. The chain couples TRBV5-4 to TRBJ2-3; 8 bases map to TRBD2. Germline CDR1 and CDR2: SGHNT and YYREEE (reference sequence). This CDR3 is 15 amino acids long.

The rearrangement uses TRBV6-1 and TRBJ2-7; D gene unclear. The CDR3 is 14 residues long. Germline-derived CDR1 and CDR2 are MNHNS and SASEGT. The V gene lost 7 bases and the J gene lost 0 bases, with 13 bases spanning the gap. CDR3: CASKGMPNSYEQYF. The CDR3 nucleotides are TGTGCCAGCAAGGGAATGCCCAACTCCTACGAGCAGTACTTC.

CDR3 nucleotide sequence: TGTGCCAGTAGTTCCTTAGGGGGACGGAGAAAAAACATTCAGTACTTC. Residues: CASSSLGGRRKNIQYF. This chain links TRBV19 with TRBJ2-4; D is possibly TRBD1 (6 bases). V lost 5 bases and J 4 bases, leaving 18 bases between the germline ends. Germline V gene sequence: CDR1 LNHDA, CDR2 SQIVND (reference sequence). The CDR3 loop spans 16 amino acids.

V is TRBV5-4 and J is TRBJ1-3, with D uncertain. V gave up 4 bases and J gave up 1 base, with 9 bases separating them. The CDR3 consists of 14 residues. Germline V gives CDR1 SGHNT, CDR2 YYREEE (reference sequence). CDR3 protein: CASSQPGSGNTIYF. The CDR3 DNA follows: TGTGCCAGCAGCCAACCGGGGTCTGGAAACACCATATATTTT.

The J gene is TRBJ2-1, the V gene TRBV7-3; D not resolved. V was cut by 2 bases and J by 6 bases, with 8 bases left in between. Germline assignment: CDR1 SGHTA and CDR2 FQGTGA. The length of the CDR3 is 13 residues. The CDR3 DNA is TGTGCCAGCAGCTTATATAAAGGCAATGAGCAGTTCTTC. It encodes CASSLYKGNEQFF. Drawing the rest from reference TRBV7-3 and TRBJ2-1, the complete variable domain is GAGVSQTPSNKVTEKGKYVELRCDPISGHTALYWYRQSLGQGPEFLIYFQGTGAADDSGLPNDRFFAVRPEGSVSTLKIQRTERGDSAVYLCASSLYKGNEQFFGPGTRLTVL.

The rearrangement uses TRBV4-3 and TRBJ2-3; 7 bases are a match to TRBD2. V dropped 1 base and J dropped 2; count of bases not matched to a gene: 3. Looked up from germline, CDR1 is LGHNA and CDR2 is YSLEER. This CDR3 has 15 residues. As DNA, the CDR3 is TGCGCCAGCAGCCAAGCCGGGGGGTTCACAGATACGCAGTATTTT. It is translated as CASSQAGGFTDTQYF.

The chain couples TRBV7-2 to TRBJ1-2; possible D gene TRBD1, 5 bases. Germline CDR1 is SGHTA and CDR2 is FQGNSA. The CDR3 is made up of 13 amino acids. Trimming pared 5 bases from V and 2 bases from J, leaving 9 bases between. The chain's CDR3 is CASSRQRNYGYTF. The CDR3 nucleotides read TGTGCCAGCAGCCGACAGCGGAACTATGGCTACACCTTC.